This entry lists 27 T cell receptor beta chains sequenced from one sample in a study of post-analysis software for immune sequencing data. Their specific antigens are unknown. Each TCR beta cDNA library carried unique molecular identifiers. TCRdb ran MiXCR on the PCR reads and lists one entry per CDR3 protein. The sample holds roughly 580,000 distinct CDR3 sequences, 44% seen once. Findings and limits, study-wide: Included in a set of about 5 TRBV segments more frequent in patients than controls were TRBV5-6, TRBV5-1 and TRBV20-1.

Specimen: blood. Source of these receptors: a girl aged 5-17 years with multiple sclerosis.

This clonotype showed up just a few times. This sequence joins TRBV4-1 and TRBJ2-7; D might be TRBD2 (6 bases). CDR3 length: 16 residues. Germline CDR1 and CDR2: MGHRA and YSYEKL. V lost 0 bases to trimming and J lost 1 base, with 13 bases between them. The DNA of the CDR3 is TGCGCCAGCAGCCAAGAACCTCCAGGGACTTCCTACGAGCAGTACTTC. Translating it yields CASSQEPPGTSYEQYF.

The chain couples TRBV25-1 to TRBJ2-3; D is possibly TRBD1 or TRBD2 (6 bases each). The V gene's germline CDR1 is MGHDK and CDR2 SYGVNS. The V end lost 1 base, the J end lost 7 bases, and 15 bases lay between the germline ends. The CDR3 is 15 amino acids. The CDR3 here is CASSELRGPQNTQYF. The CDR3 DNA reads TGTGCCAGCAGTGAATTACGGGGGCCGCAGAATACGCAGTATTTT.

The J gene is TRBJ2-3, the V gene TRBV11-2; D not resolved. Looked up from germline, CDR1 is SGHAT and CDR2 is FQNNGV. Between the trimmed V and J ends, which lost 0 bases and 9 bases, there was a span of 10 bases. The CDR3 totals 13 residues. CDR3 bases: TGTGCCAGCAGCTTAGAGGGTGTCGGCACGCAGTATTTT. This codes for CASSLEGVGTQYF.

The table lists this clonotype with a few counts. V usage is TRBV29-1 and J usage is TRBJ2-7; perhaps D is TRBD1 or TRBD2 (5 bases each). Germline CDR1 reads SQVTM; CDR2 reads ANQGSEA. The V end lost 1 base, the J end lost 2 bases, and 9 bases lay between the germline ends. CDR3 length: 13 residues. The CDR3 bases are TGCAGCGTTGAAGTGAGGGGAACCTACGAGCAGTACTTC. Residues: CSVEVRGTYEQYF.

This clonotype appeared once. The rearrangement joins TRBV30 to TRBJ2-1, with TRBD2 as a possible D gene (6 bases). In germline, CDR1 is GTSNPN, CDR2 SVGIG (reference sequence). This CDR3 region has 16 residues. Trimming cost V 1 base and J 4 bases, with 17 bases left between them. The CDR3: CAWSAVGRGIYNEQFF. DNA of the CDR3: TGTGCCTGGAGTGCCGTTGGGCGGGGAATATACAATGAGCAGTTCTTC.

The gene calls are TRBV4-1 and TRBJ2-1, with 9 bases aligning to TRBD2. This CDR3 is 16 amino acids long. Trimming removed 0 bases from V and 2 bases from J; junction bases left unmatched: 2. CDR1 is MGHRA and CDR2 is YSYEKL in the germline V gene. The CDR3: CASSQDLAGPYNEQFF. The CDR3 region has the DNA TGCGCCAGCAGCCAAGATCTAGCGGGGCCCTACAATGAGCAGTTCTTC.

The chain uses TRBV5-1 and TRBJ1-1; D not certain. The CDR3 extends over 16 amino acids. CDR1 and CDR2 from the germline V gene are SGHRS and YFSETQ. Trimming took off 5 bases at V and 1 base at J, with 18 bases between the two ends. The CDR3 loop reads CASRPTVAAGNTEAFF. The CDR3 DNA is TGCGCCAGCAGACCCACAGTCGCAGCGGGGAACACTGAAGCTTTCTTT.

V and J are TRBV7-8 and TRBJ2-3; a weak D match, TRBD2 (6 bases). Trimming stripped 5 bases from V and 10 bases from J, with 16 bases between. The CDR3 totals 13 residues. Germline V lookup: CDR1 SGHVS, CDR2 FQNEAQ. CDR3 loop: CASSLRLGLAQYF. The CDR3 DNA reads as TGTGCCAGCAGCCTCCGACTAGGGTTGGCGCAGTATTTT.

This clonotype appeared once. The chain links TRBV3-1 to TRBJ1-2; D unresolved. Trimming left V 4 bases short and J 4 bases short, with 13 bases between. The CDR3 has 14 residues. Looked up from germline, CDR1 is LGHDT and CDR2 is YNNKEL (reference sequence). CDR3 protein: CASSRDPGIYGYTF. For the CDR3, the DNA is TGTGCCAGCAGCCGGGATCCCGGGATCTATGGCTACACCTTC.

The chain combines TRBV5-1 with TRBJ2-1; TRBD2 matches 10 bases. J lost 5 bases, V lost 6 bases, and 11 bases had no gene match. Germline-derived CDR1 and CDR2 are SGHRS and YFSETQ. CDR3 size: 16 residues. CDR3 DNA sequence: TGCGCCAGCAAATCGGGTAGGCTAGCGGGAGACAATGAGCAGTTCTTC. It is translated as CASKSGRLAGDNEQFF.

This chain uses TRBV20-1 with TRBJ2-1; D is undetermined. V was clipped by 0 bases and J by 13 bases, with 25 bases between them. The CDR3 has 16 residues. Germline CDR1 DFQATT, CDR2 SNEGSKA (reference sequence). The CDR3 spells CSARDLWGPYQETQFF. In DNA form, the CDR3 reads TGCAGTGCTAGAGATCTCTGGGGTCCCTACCAAGAGACCCAGTTCTTC.

This clonotype was detected ten times or more. Written as DNA, the CDR3 is TGCAGCGTAGAAAAACTAGATACGCAGTATTTT. It yields the protein CSVEKLDTQYF. The chain employs TRBV29-1 and TRBJ2-3; D gene unclear. The CDR3 is 11 residues long. Germline CDR1 reads SQVTM; CDR2 reads ANQGSEA. Trimming shortened V by 6 bases and J by 5 bases, and 9 bases separated the two germline ends.

The chain employs TRBV4-1 and TRBJ2-4, with 8 bases identical to TRBD1. The DNA matches TRBJ2-7 better at its end, which makes the J call doubtful. The CDR3 is 15 residues long. Germline V CDR1 and CDR2: MGHRA, YSYEKL. The CDR3 DNA follows: TGCGCCAGCAGCCAAGCTTGGGACAGGAGCTACGAGCAGTACTTC. It encodes CASSQAWDRSYEQYF.

The chain has TRBV27 and TRBJ1-5; D unclear. The CDR3 is 13 residues long. The germline V gene has CDR1 MNHEY and CDR2 SMNVEV (reference sequence). V was pared by 10 bases and J by 4 bases, with 14 bases between. CDR3 sequence reads: CATSYGLNQPQHF. Here the CDR3 DNA reads TGTGCCACCTCCTACGGGCTAAATCAGCCCCAGCATTTT.

CDR3 nucleotides: TGTGCCAGCAGTGAAAGTTATTGGCAGGGTTCGGGCGAGCAGTACTTC. This encodes CASSESYWQGSGEQYF. The chain employs TRBV6-1 and TRBJ2-5; TRBD1 is a possible D gene (5 bases). The J call is in doubt because the DNA end fits TRBJ2-7 better. The CDR3 consists of 16 residues. CDR1 and CDR2 from the germline V gene are MNHNS and SASEGT.

This clonotype was detected only a few times. The chain combines TRBV3-1 with TRBJ1-1; 7 bases are a match to TRBD1. After removal of 4 bases from V and 1 base from J, the junction contained 3 bases not matched to a gene. Per the germline V gene, CDR1 is LGHDT and CDR2 is YNNKEL (reference sequence). There are 14 residues in the CDR3. This chain's CDR3 is CASSRGTANTEAFF. In DNA form, the CDR3 reads TGTGCCAGCAGCCGGGGGACAGCGAACACTGAAGCTTTCTTT. Variable domain in full (rest from reference TRBV3-1 and TRBJ1-1): DTAVSQTPKYLVTQMGNDKSIKCEQNLGHDTMYWYKQDSKKFLKIMFSYNNKELIINETVPNRFSPKSPDKAHLNLHINSLELGDSAVYFCASSRGTANTEAFFGQGTRLTVV.

The chain combines TRBV7-2 with TRBJ2-4; D may be TRBD2 (5 bases). The J call is uncertain, as TRBJ2-7 better fits the DNA end. This CDR3 contains 13 residues. CDR1 is SGHTA, CDR2 FQGNSA, per germline. The CDR3 bases are TGTGCCAGCAGCGACTATAAACGCTACGAGCAGTACTTC. Translation gives CASSDYKRYEQYF.

This chain connects TRBV4-1 to TRBJ1-4; 8 bases match TRBD1. V gave up 2 bases and J gave up 7 bases; unmatched junction bases: 12. The germline V gene has CDR1 MGHRA and CDR2 YSYEKL. The CDR3 extends over 17 amino acids. CDR3 sequence reads: CASSQPRLRGRAEKLFF. CDR3 nucleotides: TGCGCCAGCAGCCAACCAAGACTCAGGGGGCGCGCTGAAAAACTGTTTTTT.

There are a few counts of this clonotype. This chain's CDR3 is CASRRDKYEQYF. The CDR3, as DNA: TGTGCCAGCAGACGGGACAAGTACGAGCAGTACTTC. The rearrangement uses TRBV5-6 and TRBJ2-4; a possible D gene is TRBD1 (6 bases). The J call is in doubt because the DNA end fits TRBJ2-7 better. Per the germline V gene, CDR1 is SGHDT and CDR2 is YYEEEE. CDR3 length: 12 amino acids.

Ten or more counts support this clonotype. This chain links TRBV12-3 or TRBV12-4 with TRBJ2-3, with D hard to call. CDR3 size: 16 residues. The V end was cut by 3 bases, the J end by 0 bases, with 13 bases between. The CDR3, as DNA: TGTGCCAGCAGTTTGATAGTGACCCTAAGCACAGATACGCAGTATTTT. This translates into CASSLIVTLSTDTQYF.

This clonotype appeared a few times. The genes are TRBV6-6 and TRBJ2-5, with 11 bases that match TRBD1. CDR3 size: 17 residues. Trimming took 4 bases from V and 4 from J; bases not matched to a gene: 11. Germline assignment: CDR1 MNHNY and CDR2 SVGAGI (reference sequence). Here the CDR3 DNA reads TGTGCCAGCAGTTTCGCCGGGACAGGGGGGGTTGGAGAGACCCAGTACTTC. Residues: CASSFAGTGGVGETQYF.

The chain joins TRBV27 to TRBJ2-1, with D unclear. Trimming left V 10 bases short and J 0 bases short, with 13 bases between. The CDR3 spans 14 residues. Per the germline V gene, CDR1 is MNHEY and CDR2 is SMNVEV (reference sequence). CDR3 residues: CATLGSASYNEQFF. The CDR3 DNA sequence: TGTGCCACCTTGGGGTCCGCCTCCTACAATGAGCAGTTCTTC.

This clonotype was recorded at least ten times. The chain is built from TRBV7-2 and TRBJ1-2; the match to TRBD1 covers 8 bases. CDR1 and CDR2 from the germline V gene are SGHTA and FQGNSA. The CDR3 totals 19 residues. The V and J ends lost 5 bases and 0 bases, in that order; junction bases with no gene match: 17. CDR3 bases: TGTGCCAGCAGCATTACCGCTCCGGGACAGGCTTTTACTAACTATGGCTACACCTTC. It encodes CASSITAPGQAFTNYGYTF.

V usage is TRBV10-3 and J usage is TRBJ2-1; 12 nucleotides line up with TRBD2. The CDR3 spans 17 residues. The germline gives CDR1 ENHRY, CDR2 SYGVKD. With 10 bases clipped from V and 0 bases from J, the junction kept 10 bases outside the gene matches. In DNA form, the CDR3 reads TGTGCCACCCTGGGACTAGCGGGCCAAAGCTCCTACAATGAGCAGTTCTTC. It is translated as CATLGLAGQSSYNEQFF.

J is TRBJ1-5 and V is TRBV6-6; TRBD1 matches 11 bases. Germline-derived CDR1 and CDR2 are MNHNY and SVGAGI (reference sequence). The trim removed 8 bases at V and 6 bases at J, leaving 3 bases unmatched. This CDR3 comprises 13 residues. The CDR3 coding sequence is TGTGCCAGCCAGGGACAGGGGGTTCAGCCCCAGCATTTT. This codes for CASQGQGVQPQHF.

This clonotype was counted between two and nine times. V gene TRBV12-3 or TRBV12-4 combines with J gene TRBJ1-1; D is possibly TRBD1 (6 bases). Trimming cost V 1 base and J 7 bases, with 13 bases left between them. The CDR3 is 14 residues long. CDR3 DNA: TGTGCCAGCAGTTTAGACAGGGATAGAGGTGAAGCTTTCTTT. Its translation: CASSLDRDRGEAFF.

V usage is TRBV7-2 and J usage is TRBJ2-5; the match to TRBD2 covers 9 bases. V was clipped by 5 bases and J by 0 bases; unmatched bases: 13. Germline CDR1 is SGHTA and CDR2 is FQGNSA. This CDR3 contains 18 residues. CDR3 DNA: TGTGCCAGCAGCCCATTAGGTAGCGGGGGCCGGTACCAAGAGACCCAGTACTTC. Protein product: CASSPLGSGGRYQETQYF.